This TCR beta chain was obtained from a study of human T cells and chemical hapten exposure. Looking at the study overall: Across the whole study, which lasted around six months, patients were given diphenylcyclopropenone on the scalp once a week.

Study-wide points: TCRs above 1 in 1000 frequency did not change with DPC sensitization.

Individual cDNA molecules (in the library) carried attached unique molecular identifiers. TCRdb analysed the RACE reads with MiXCR anew, one entry per CDR3 protein. The table shows about 340,000 distinct CDR3 sequences, with 5.5% to 8% occurring only once. Documented time point: patch test 1, 2 weeks after DPC sensitization. Specified treatment: therapeutic diphenylcyclopropenone sensitization with weekly scalp DPC. It was from unfractionated whole blood that total RNA was extracted. CDR1 and CDR2 from the germline V gene are SGHVS and FQNEAQ. The CDR3 has 16 amino acids. The V and J ends lost 5 bases and 11 bases, in that order; junction bases with no gene match: 15. This clonotype was detected ten times or more. Its antigen is undetermined.

This clonotype originated in a woman under 30 with alopecia areata. Some clones in this sample may be carry-over from other donors' samples. The genes are TRBV7-8 and TRBJ2-2; 9 bases match TRBD2. Material: whole blood, obtained in connection with sensitization to the hapten diphenylcyclopropenone (DPC). The CDR3 sequence: CASSPDIGAGGRELFF. DNA of the CDR3: TGTGCCAGCAGCCCAGATATTGGAGCGGGGGGTAGAGAGCTGTTTTTT. The whole variable domain, remainder taken from reference TRBV7-8 and TRBJ2-2, is GAGVSQSPRYKVAKRGQDVALRCDPISGHVSLFWYQQALGQGPEFLTYFQNEAQLDKSGLPSDRFFAERPEGSVSTLKIQRTQQEDSAVYLCASSPDIGAGGRELFFGEGSRLTVL.